This TCR beta chain stems from a study of T cell responses to AZD1222 COVID-19 vaccine. Here immunoSEQ multiplex PCR was the method, and the copy in TCRdb shows in-frame clones only, minus some. The sample yields 180,000 or so clones, around 92% seen once. This CDR3 contains 11 residues. Trimming took 1 base from V and 6 from J, leaving 3 bases between them. CDR1 MNHEY and CDR2 SVGAGI come from the germline V gene. Sample: peripheral blood, taken 28 days after the second AZD1222 dose. The source is an adult who received the AZD1222 COVID-19 vaccine. V gene TRBV6-5 combines with J gene TRBJ2-5; D gene unclear. The CDR3 spells CASSYYKTQYF. The CDR3 DNA sequence: TGTGCCAGCAGTTACTACAAGACCCAGTACTTC.